These 5 T cell receptor beta chains originate from one sample sequenced in a study of blood T cell repertoires in COVID-19. Clones were sequenced by immunoSEQ multiplex PCR, and TCRdb holds only the in-frame ones, with some missing. The sample includes 120,000 or so clones, around four fifths of them seen just once. Sequenced input: peripheral blood. These receptors all stem from a human donor in a cohort sampled during active COVID-19.

This clone was detected a few times. The chain uses TRBV27 and TRBJ1-2; D might be TRBD1 (6 bases). V shed 4 bases and J shed 6 bases, with 12 bases lying between them. Germline V lookup: CDR1 MNHEY, CDR2 SMNVEV (reference sequence). The CDR3 has 13 residues. In DNA form, the CDR3 reads TGTGCCAGCAGTTATACAGGGCGGAATGGCTACACCTTC. Translation gives CASSYTGRNGYTF.

The chain joins TRBV18 to TRBJ2-3; tentatively, D is TRBD2 (5 bases). Germline values: CDR1 KGHSH, CDR2 LQKENI. Between the trimmed V and J ends, which lost 5 bases and 5 bases, there was a span of 14 bases. CDR3 length: 14 residues. CDR3 nucleotide sequence: TGTGCCAGCTCATACCACGGGATCGGAGATACGCAGTATTTT. Translation: CASSYHGIGDTQYF.

J is TRBJ2-7 and V is TRBV10-3, with 7 bases lining up with TRBD1. The CDR3 consists of 15 residues. J was trimmed by 5 bases and V by 4 bases; bases with no gene match: 11. The germline gives CDR1 ENHRY, CDR2 SYGVKD. CDR3 loop: CAISGTGVEFDEQYF. CDR3 in DNA: TGTGCCATCAGTGGAACAGGGGTGGAGTTTGACGAGCAGTACTTC.

The rearrangement links TRBV24-1 to TRBJ2-7; TRBD1 aligns across 9 bases. The V segment lost 5 bases and the J segment 1 base; nucleotides outside the gene matches: 11. The CDR3 sequence is 17 residues long. CDR1 is KGHDR and CDR2 is SFDVKD in the germline V gene. CDR3 residues: CATSATRGQGSSYEQYF. The CDR3, as DNA: TGTGCCACCAGTGCCACTCGGGGACAGGGAAGTTCCTACGAGCAGTACTTC.

This chain connects TRBV3-1 (or the pseudogene TRBV3-2) to TRBJ2-1; 11 bases fit TRBD2. V trimming: 4 bases; J trimming: 7 bases; junction bases outside the gene matches: 0. The germline V gene has CDR1 LGHDT and CDR2 YNNKEL (reference sequence). This CDR3 comprises 13 residues. The CDR3 loop is CASSRLAGNEQFF. The CDR3 nucleotides are TGTGCCAGCAGCCGACTAGCGGGGAATGAGCAGTTCTTC.